A single sample gave rise to the 20 T cell receptor beta chains below, sequenced in a study of blood T cell repertoires in COVID-19. Profiled with immunoSEQ multiplex PCR; TCRdb holds only in-frame clones, not every one. Among about 250,000 clones listed, about 88% were seen once. The specimen was peripheral blood. The receptors here all came from a woman aged 40 to 49 who had recovered from COVID-19.

The chain uses TRBV7-2 and TRBJ2-7; 13 bases map to TRBD2. CDR3 length equals 14 residues. The germline CDR1 and CDR2 sequences are SGHTA and FQGNSA. Trimming cost V 5 bases and J 7 bases; bases outside gene matches: 5. The chain's CDR3 is CASSGTSGDLEQYF. The DNA of the CDR3 is TGTGCCAGCAGCGGGACTAGCGGGGATTTGGAGCAGTACTTC.

The V and J genes are TRBV28 and TRBJ2-7; 9 bases match TRBD1. The CDR3 sequence is 17 residues long. With 2 bases clipped from V and 7 bases from J, the junction kept 15 bases outside the gene matches. Germline V gene lookup returns CDR1 MDHEN and CDR2 SYDVKM. This chain's CDR3 is CASSLGVGTGKLQEQYF. The DNA for the CDR3 is TGTGCCAGCAGTTTAGGTGTTGGGACAGGGAAGTTACAGGAGCAGTACTTC. Full variable domain (remainder filled in from reference TRBV28 and TRBJ2-7): DVKVTQSSRYLVKRTGEKVFLECVQDMDHENMFWYRQDPGLGLRLIYFSYDVKMKEKGDIPEGYSVSREKKERFSLILESASTNQTSMYLCASSLGVGTGKLQEQYFGPGTRLTVT.

This chain joins TRBV7-9 and TRBJ1-2, with D hard to call. With 1 base removed from V and 4 bases from J, the gap between germline ends came to 16 bases. The CDR3 covers 16 residues. Germline CDR1 reads SEHNR; CDR2 reads FQNEAQ (reference sequence). The CDR3 loop is CASSLDDREGGYGYTF. The CDR3 bases are TGTGCCAGCAGCTTAGACGACCGGGAGGGAGGCTATGGCTACACCTTC.

This clone was recorded a few times. The rearrangement uses TRBV12-3 or TRBV12-4 and TRBJ2-7, with no clear D. Trimming removed 3 bases at V and 0 bases at J, with 6 bases between. The CDR3 length is 13 residues. The CDR3 loop reads CASSFRSSYEQYF. The CDR3, as DNA: TGTGCCAGCAGTTTCCGGAGCTCCTACGAGCAGTACTTC.

The rearrangement joins TRBV19 to TRBJ2-3; D call uncertain. Trimming shortened V by 0 bases and J by 9 bases, and 16 bases separated the two germline ends. Germline V gives CDR1 LNHDA, CDR2 SQIVND (reference sequence). The CDR3 totals 15 residues. The CDR3 spells CASSIDPQTRRTQYF. CDR3 bases: TGTGCCAGTAGTATAGATCCCCAAACCCGCAGAACGCAGTATTTT.

The chain links TRBV7-2 to TRBJ2-7, with D perhaps matching TRBD1 (6 bases). The CDR3 runs 14 residues. V shed 3 bases and J shed 9 bases, with 18 bases lying between them. In germline, CDR1 is SGHTA, CDR2 FQGNSA. The CDR3 DNA reads as TGTGCCAGCAGCTTTAGCAGACAGGAGAAGGGGCAGTACTTC. Encoded protein: CASSFSRQEKGQYF.

The gene calls are TRBV27 and TRBJ1-1; 8 nucleotides line up with TRBD1. V was clipped by 4 bases and J by 1 base; unmatched bases: 2. Germline V gene lookup returns CDR1 MNHEY and CDR2 SMNVEV (reference sequence). CDR3 length: 14 amino acids. Written as DNA, the CDR3 is TGTGCCAGCAGTTGGGGACAGGCGAACACTGAAGCTTTCTTT. This sequence encodes CASSWGQANTEAFF.

This chain connects TRBV30 to TRBJ1-5; D is uncertain. The germline gives CDR1 GTSNPN, CDR2 SVGIG (reference sequence). V lost 1 base and J 11 bases, leaving 9 bases between the germline ends. The length of the CDR3 is 11 residues. The CDR3 bases are TGTGCCTGGAGTGGGGCCGGGACCCAGCATTTT. Its protein product is CAWSGAGTQHF.

The J gene is TRBJ1-5, the V gene TRBV28, with 7 bases aligning to TRBD1. V shed 5 bases and J 4 bases; nucleotides not matched to a gene: 5. This CDR3 contains 14 residues. Germline CDR1 and CDR2: MDHEN and SYDVKM. This CDR3 is CASSSRQGNQPQHF. The CDR3 DNA reads TGTGCCAGCAGTAGTCGACAGGGTAATCAGCCCCAGCATTTT.

The chain recombines TRBV6-4 with TRBJ1-2; D is unclear. V lost 6 bases and J lost 8, with 22 bases in between. The CDR3 extends over 15 amino acids. Germline CDR1 is MRHNA and CDR2 is SNTAGT. The CDR3 here is CASRPSGGLLYGYTF. In nucleotides, the CDR3 is TGTGCCAGCAGACCTTCGGGAGGGCTCCTCTACGGCTACACCTTC.

The chain links TRBV27 to TRBJ2-7; D might be TRBD1 (5 bases). Trimming left V 3 bases short and J 2 bases short, with 14 bases between. Germline CDR1 and CDR2: MNHEY and SMNVEV (reference sequence). This CDR3 region has 15 residues. The CDR3 reads CASSFGQGQTYEQYF. CDR3 DNA sequence: TGTGCCAGCAGTTTCGGGCAGGGTCAGACCTACGAGCAGTACTTC.

The rearrangement links TRBV6-4 to TRBJ1-5; weak D call: TRBD1 (5 bases). Germline CDR1 and CDR2: MRHNA and SNTAGT. V was cut by 5 bases and J by 7 bases, with 12 bases left in between. The CDR3 loop spans 13 amino acids. The CDR3 sequence: CASSKEQGQPQHF. The CDR3 nucleotides are TGTGCCAGCAGTAAAGAGCAGGGCCAGCCCCAGCATTTT.

This clone has a handful of counts. The chain combines TRBV25-1 with TRBJ2-1; TRBD2 matches at 7 bases. This CDR3 is built from 18 residues. The germline V gene encodes CDR1 MGHDK and CDR2 SYGVNS. Trimming cost V 2 bases and J 1 base; bases outside gene matches: 11. CDR3 residues: CASSESGGGLPSYNEQFF. CDR3 bases: TGTGCCAGCAGTGAAAGTGGTGGGGGACTACCTTCCTACAATGAGCAGTTCTTC.

CDR3 coding DNA: TGTGCCAGCAGCTTCTACAGGGTCTACGAGCAGTACTTC. Protein product: CASSFYRVYEQYF. The V and J genes are TRBV5-6 and TRBJ2-7; tentative D call: TRBD1 (6 bases). The V gene lost 2 bases and the J gene lost 3 bases, with 9 bases spanning the gap. Germline CDR1 and CDR2: SGHDT and YYEEEE. The CDR3 runs 13 residues.

V gene TRBV20-1 combines with J gene TRBJ2-7; D is undetermined. Trimming stripped 3 bases from V and 3 bases from J, with 21 bases between. This CDR3 is 16 amino acids long. In germline, CDR1 is DFQATT, CDR2 SNEGSKA (reference sequence). The CDR3 region is CSASPLGGPTGYEQYF. Written as DNA, the CDR3 is TGCAGTGCTAGTCCCCTAGGCGGCCCGACGGGCTACGAGCAGTACTTC.

This rearrangement joins TRBV3-1 (or the pseudogene TRBV3-2) to TRBJ2-2; 7 bases match TRBD2. The CDR3 contains 17 residues. Germline CDR1 reads LGHDT; CDR2 reads YNNKEL (reference sequence). J lost 1 base, V lost 0 bases, and 5 bases had no gene match. CDR3 DNA: TGTGCCAGCAGCCAAGAAGAAGGGGAGGGGAACACCGGGGAGCTGTTTTTT. As protein: CASSQEEGEGNTGELFF.

This chain connects TRBV3-1 (or the pseudogene TRBV3-2) to TRBJ1-2, with 8 bases identical to TRBD1. This CDR3 is 17 amino acids long. V shed 4 bases, J shed 3 bases, and the junction held 13 bases outside the gene matches. Germline assignment: CDR1 LGHDT and CDR2 YNNKEL (reference sequence). DNA of the CDR3: TGTGCCAGCAGCCGACGGACAGGGCGGATCGGCGACTATGGCTACACCTTC. Protein sequence: CASSRRTGRIGDYGYTF.

The chain links TRBV7-2 to TRBJ1-2, with 7 bases lining up with TRBD1. V trimming: 6 bases; J trimming: 0 bases; junction bases outside the gene matches: 4. Germline V lookup: CDR1 SGHTA, CDR2 FQGNSA. This CDR3 comprises 14 residues. CDR3 region: CASRGQRANYGYTF. CDR3 nucleotide sequence: TGTGCCAGCAGGGGACAGCGAGCTAACTATGGCTACACCTTC.

The chain has TRBV7-9 and TRBJ2-3; 10 bases map to TRBD1. The CDR3 contains 15 residues. In germline, CDR1 is SEHNR, CDR2 FQNEAQ (reference sequence). J was trimmed by 6 bases and V by 1 base; bases with no gene match: 4. The CDR3 DNA reads as TGTGCCAGCAGCTTAGAGGGACAGGGGTACGATACGCAGTATTTT. It is translated as CASSLEGQGYDTQYF.

V and J are TRBV19 and TRBJ2-4; 7 bases match TRBD1. V lost 3 bases and J lost 0; bases outside the gene matches: 11. Germline CDR1 reads LNHDA; CDR2 reads SQIVND (reference sequence). This CDR3 region has 18 residues. CDR3 coding DNA: TGTGCCAGTAGTATTGGTAGGGACAGTCGACTAGCCAAAAACATTCAGTACTTC. This sequence encodes CASSIGRDSRLAKNIQYF.